The clone carrying this T cell receptor beta chain was seen more than once but under ten times. CDR3 length: 14 residues. CDR1 and CDR2 (germline): SGHDT, YYEEEE. The V gene lost 0 bases and the J gene lost 3 bases, with 7 bases spanning the gap. The record originates from a study of cytomegalovirus exposure and HLA in healthy donors. Vbeta (60) and Jbeta (13) primers were used in the PCR. Sequenced by immunoSEQ multiplex PCR; TCRdb stores in-frame clones only, minus some. Of 100,000 to 150,000 clones in the sample, just under 80% were seen once. This clonotype was obtained from a male donor in good health and CMV-seronegative. Specimen: PBMCs. V gene TRBV5-6 combines with J gene TRBJ1-3, with TRBD1 as a possible D gene (5 bases). The CDR3 reads CASSLAGRGNTIYF. CDR3 nucleotides: TGTGCCAGCAGCTTGGCAGGGCGTGGAAACACCATATATTTT.